This T cell receptor (beta chain) was sequenced in a study of cytomegalovirus exposure and HLA in healthy donors. Per the germline V gene, CDR1 is MDHEN and CDR2 is SYDVKM. V gave up 3 bases and J gave up 11 bases, with 8 bases separating them. There are 11 residues in the CDR3. Study-level findings and limits: Immune exposure information comprised only CMV serostatus.

60 Vbeta and 13 Jbeta primers were used in PCR. Authors' data handling: It was a later analysis that counted roughly 80 million unique TCR beta chains, of which 9.5 million to 14 million were shared. Only in-frame clones appear in the TCRdb table, and some are missing; sequencing was by immunoSEQ multiplex PCR. V and J calls and clone size come straight from that table; D and trimming were deduced from the DNA. This table has over 100,000 clones, roughly 89% appearing once. Among the donors, all were healthy bone marrow donors. This clone was observed a handful of times. Its specificity is not known. The material sequenced was PBMCs. The clonotype originates from a young woman in good health and CMV-seronegative. The V call is TRBV28, the J call TRBJ1-5; D gene ambiguous. CDR3 loop: CASSLRRSQHF. CDR3 bases: TGTGCCAGCAGTTTGAGGCGTTCCCAGCATTTT.